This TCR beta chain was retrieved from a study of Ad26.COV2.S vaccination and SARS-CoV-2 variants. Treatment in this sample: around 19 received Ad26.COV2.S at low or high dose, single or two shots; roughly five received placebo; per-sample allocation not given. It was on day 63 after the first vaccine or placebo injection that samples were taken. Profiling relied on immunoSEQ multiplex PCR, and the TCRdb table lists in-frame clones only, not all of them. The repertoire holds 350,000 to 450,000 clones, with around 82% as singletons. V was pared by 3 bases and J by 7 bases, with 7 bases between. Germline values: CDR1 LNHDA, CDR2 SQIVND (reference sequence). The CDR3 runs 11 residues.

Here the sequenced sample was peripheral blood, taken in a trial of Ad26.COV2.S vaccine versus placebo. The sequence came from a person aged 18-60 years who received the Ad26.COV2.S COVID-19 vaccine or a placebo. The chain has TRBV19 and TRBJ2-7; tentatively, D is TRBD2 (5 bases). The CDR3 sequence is CASSIEGEQYF. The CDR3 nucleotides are TGTGCCAGTAGTATTGAGGGTGAGCAGTACTTC.